The 16 T cell receptor beta chains below were found in one sample sequenced in a study of shared clonotypes between healthy human individuals. Clones were sequenced by immunoSEQ multiplex PCR, and TCRdb holds only the in-frame ones, with some missing. Of roughly 2 million clones listed, approximately 94% are singletons. Material: naive CD4+ T cells sorted from blood. Subset given: CD45RA+ positively selected. These receptor sequences come from a man between 18 and 29 years old in good health.

The V gene is TRBV19, the J gene TRBJ1-3; weak D call: TRBD1 (5 bases). Trimming removed 5 bases from V and 8 bases from J, with 16 bases in between. The CDR3 loop spans 14 amino acids. Germline-derived CDR1 and CDR2 are LNHDA and SQIVND (reference sequence). The CDR3 spells CASSSTAMTDTIYF. The CDR3 region has the DNA TGTGCCAGTAGTTCTACAGCGATGACAGACACCATATATTTT. Looking up the rest from reference TRBV19 and TRBJ1-3 gives the full variable domain: DGGITQSPKYLFRKEGQNVTLSCEQNLNHDAMYWYRQDPGQGLRLIYYSQIVNDFQKGDIAEGYSVSREKKESFPLTVTSAQKNPTAFYLCASSSTAMTDTIYFGEGSWLTVV.

The V gene is TRBV6-5, the J gene TRBJ2-7; D could derive from TRBD1 or TRBD2 (5 bases each). Germline values: CDR1 MNHEY, CDR2 SVGAGI. The V end lost 7 bases, the J end lost 6 bases, and 13 bases lay between the germline ends. The CDR3 sequence is 12 residues long. CDR3 DNA sequence: TGTGCCAGCAACCTGGGACGGGTCGAGCAGTACTTC. This sequence encodes CASNLGRVEQYF.

The chain joins TRBV7-9 to TRBJ2-1; D is tentatively TRBD1 or TRBD2 (6 bases each). V gave up 1 base and J gave up 9 bases, with 10 bases separating them. Germline CDR1 SEHNR, CDR2 FQNEAQ (reference sequence). The CDR3 covers 13 residues. CDR3 bases: TGTGCCAGCAGCTTAGAAGGGGGACTTGAGCAGTTCTTC. Translated, it gives CASSLEGGLEQFF.

CDR3 bases: TGTGCCAGCTCACCACCGAATTCCTTAGATACGCAGTATTTT. It encodes CASSPPNSLDTQYF. The chain uses TRBV18 and TRBJ2-3; D uncertain. The germline CDR1 and CDR2 sequences are KGHSH and LQKENI. V lost 0 bases and J 5 bases, leaving 9 bases between the germline ends. The CDR3 sequence is 14 residues long.

The chain employs TRBV6-6 and TRBJ1-2; D is ambiguous. Germline V CDR1 and CDR2: MNHNY, SVGAGI (reference sequence). The CDR3 contains 12 residues. The V and J ends lost 8 bases and 8 bases respectively, with 15 bases between them. DNA of the CDR3: TGTGCCAGCTTTAGGGAGGGATCCGGCTACACCTTC. Translated: CASFREGSGYTF.

In its sample, this clone was seen once. The chain recombines TRBV7-9 with TRBJ2-5; maybe TRBD1 (6 bases). This CDR3 spans 15 amino acids. Trimming shortened V by 5 bases and J by 1 base, and 14 bases separated the two germline ends. Germline V lookup: CDR1 SEHNR, CDR2 FQNEAQ (reference sequence). DNA for the CDR3: TGTGCCAGCAGCAGGGCAGGGGCTATCCAAGAGACCCAGTACTTC. It specifies CASSRAGAIQETQYF.

This clone was recorded once. V gene TRBV7-8 combines with J gene TRBJ2-7; TRBD2 matches at 8 bases. The V segment lost 4 bases and the J segment 4 bases; nucleotides outside the gene matches: 12. This CDR3 is 16 amino acids long. Germline CDR1 SGHVS, CDR2 FQNEAQ. The CDR3 DNA reads TGTGCCAGCAGCTCACACAGCGGGGGCCGTTTTTACGAGCAGTACTTC. Amino acid sequence: CASSSHSGGRFYEQYF.

The rearrangement joins TRBV29-1 to TRBJ1-4, with D possibly being TRBD1 (5 bases). Deletions cut 5 bases from V and 3 bases from J, with 7 bases between. Germline CDR1 is SQVTM and CDR2 is ANQGSEA. The length of the CDR3 is 12 residues. CDR3 in amino acids: CSVWGSNEKLFF. CDR3 nucleotides: TGCAGCGTTTGGGGCTCTAATGAAAAACTGTTTTTT.

The chain joins TRBV7-9 to TRBJ1-2; D possibly corresponds to TRBD1 (6 bases). Germline V CDR1 and CDR2: SEHNR, FQNEAQ (reference sequence). V lost 5 bases and J 6 bases, leaving 16 bases between the germline ends. CDR3 length: 14 residues. The CDR3 DNA reads as TGTGCCAGCAGCCTTTCCACAGGGATCCATGGCTACACCTTC. Encoded protein: CASSLSTGIHGYTF.

CDR3 sequence: CASSYMGGDSPLHF. The CDR3 bases are TGTGCCAGCAGTTACATGGGGGGGGATTCACCCCTCCACTTT. The chain couples TRBV6-6 to TRBJ1-6; a weak D match, TRBD1 (5 bases). The germline V and J ends were trimmed by 2 bases and 8 bases, with 10 bases remaining between them. CDR3 length: 14 residues. The germline V gene encodes CDR1 MNHNY and CDR2 SVGAGI (reference sequence).

This chain connects TRBV19 to TRBJ1-2, with 7 bases lining up with TRBD1. The CDR3 length is 13 residues. Germline CDR1 is LNHDA and CDR2 is SQIVND (reference sequence). Trimming removed 7 bases from V and 1 base from J; junction bases left unmatched: 3. The CDR3 sequence is CASNRQGNYGYTF. The CDR3 DNA reads TGTGCCAGTAACAGACAGGGTAACTATGGCTACACCTTC.

The genes are TRBV7-8 and TRBJ2-2; 7 nucleotides align to TRBD1. Germline V gene data show CDR1 as SGHVS and CDR2 as FQNEAQ. V lost 4 bases and J lost 0; bases outside the gene matches: 2. This CDR3 is built from 15 residues. In DNA form, the CDR3 reads TGTGCCAGCAGCTCCGGGACAGCGAACACCGGGGAGCTGTTTTTT. Translation: CASSSGTANTGELFF.

This clone has a single count. The chain joins TRBV2 to TRBJ2-5; D unclear. CDR1 and CDR2 from the germline V gene are SNHLY and FYNNEI. The V gene lost 0 bases and the J gene lost 2 bases, with 10 bases spanning the gap. The CDR3 has 15 residues. The CDR3 coding sequence is TGTGCCAGCAGTGAAGCTAGGACGGAACAAGAGACCCAGTACTTC. Its protein product is CASSEARTEQETQYF.

This clone was detected only once. The chain couples TRBV18 to TRBJ1-4; D not certain. V lost 2 bases to trimming and J lost 0 bases, with 7 bases between them. This CDR3 has 15 amino acids. CDR1 and CDR2 from the germline V gene are KGHSH and LQKENI. CDR3 nucleotides: TGTGCCAGCTCACCAGGGGAGGCAACTAATGAAAAACTGTTTTTT. Protein sequence: CASSPGEATNEKLFF. Full variable domain (remainder filled in from reference TRBV18 and TRBJ1-4): NAGVMQNPRHLVRRRGQEARLRCSPMKGHSHVYWYRQLPEEGLKFMVYLQKENIIDESGMPKERFSAEFPKEGPSILRIQQVVRGDSAAYFCASSPGEATNEKLFFGSGTQLSVL.

The chain combines TRBV7-9 with TRBJ2-2; D gene unclear. This CDR3 has 15 residues. Trimming removed 2 bases from V and 0 bases from J, with 7 bases in between. Per the germline V gene, CDR1 is SEHNR and CDR2 is FQNEAQ (reference sequence). The CDR3 sequence is CASSLTAPNTGELFF. The CDR3 nucleotides are TGTGCCAGCAGCTTAACCGCCCCGAACACCGGGGAGCTGTTTTTT. Combining the CDR3 with reference TRBV7-9 and TRBJ2-2 gives the whole variable domain DTGVSQNPRHKITKRGQNVTFRCDPISEHNRLYWYRQTLGQGPEFLTYFQNEAQLEKSRLLSDRFSAERPKGSFSTLEIQRTEQGDSAMYLCASSLTAPNTGELFFGEGSRLTVL.

V usage is TRBV5-4 and J usage is TRBJ2-5; perhaps TRBD1 as D (5 bases). The V end was cut by 4 bases, the J end by 6 bases, with 25 bases between. CDR1 is SGHNT, CDR2 YYREEE, per germline (reference sequence). This CDR3 has 17 amino acids. The CDR3 DNA is TGTGCCAGCAGCCCTGGAACATCGGATGTAAAGGGGCAGACCCAGTACTTC. Amino acids: CASSPGTSDVKGQTQYF. The full variable domain, rest sourced from reference TRBV5-4 and TRBJ2-5, is ETGVTQSPTHLIKTRGQQVTLRCSSQSGHNTVSWYQQALGQGPQFIFQYYREEENGRGNFPPRFSGLQFPNYSSELNVNALELDDSALYLCASSPGTSDVKGQTQYFGPGTRLLVL.